Below are 20 T cell receptor beta chains sequenced from a single sample in a study of blood T cell repertoires in COVID-19. TCRdb's copy holds only in-frame clones and misses some; the assay was immunoSEQ multiplex PCR. The profile shows some 30,000 clones, about 85% of them singletons. The sequencing sample was made of peripheral blood. The receptors stem from a woman aged 60 to 75 with active COVID-19.

This clone was observed once. The V and J genes are TRBV7-8 and TRBJ2-1; possible D gene TRBD1, 6 bases. V dropped 5 bases and J dropped 5 bases, with 10 bases sitting between them. Germline loops: CDR1 SGHVS, CDR2 FQNEAQ. The CDR3 contains 13 residues. CDR3 region: CASSLGTHNEQFF. For the CDR3, the DNA is TGTGCCAGCAGCCTTGGGACACACAATGAGCAGTTCTTC. The entire variable domain, with the rest obtained from reference TRBV7-8 and TRBJ2-1, is as follows: GAGVSQSPRYKVAKRGQDVALRCDPISGHVSLFWYQQALGQGPEFLTYFQNEAQLDKSGLPSDRFFAERPEGSVSTLKIQRTQQEDSAVYLCASSLGTHNEQFFGPGTRLTVL.

This clone was detected a few times. The rearrangement uses TRBV5-1 and TRBJ1-1; 7 bases are a match to TRBD1. The CDR3 totals 14 residues. V shed 4 bases and J 10 bases; nucleotides not matched to a gene: 13. CDR1 SGHRS and CDR2 YFSETQ come from the germline V gene. The DNA of the CDR3 is TGCGCCAGCAGCCCCGCCGGGACAGCCGAGGGAGCTTTCTTT. Amino acid sequence: CASSPAGTAEGAFF.

This clone was seen only once. V and J are TRBV6-5 and TRBJ1-1, with D perhaps matching TRBD1 (5 bases). The CDR3 covers 13 residues. Deletions cut 6 bases from V and 4 bases from J, with 12 bases between. Germline V gene lookup returns CDR1 MNHEY and CDR2 SVGAGI. CDR3 in amino acids: CASRGPGGTEAFF. CDR3 bases: TGTGCCAGCAGGGGACCGGGAGGCACTGAAGCTTTCTTT.

The chain links TRBV2 to TRBJ1-4, with D perhaps matching TRBD1 (5 bases). CDR3 length equals 15 residues. V dropped 8 bases and J dropped 0 bases, with 13 bases sitting between them. The V gene's germline CDR1 is SNHLY and CDR2 FYNNEI. In DNA, the CDR3 is TGTGCCAGCGGCCTCGGGGGTACAACTAATGAAAAACTGTTTTTT. The encoded protein is CASGLGGTTNEKLFF.

The chain links TRBV10-3 to TRBJ1-2; no reliable D call. The CDR3 runs 14 residues. In germline, CDR1 is ENHRY, CDR2 SYGVKD. The V and J ends lost 2 bases and 0 bases respectively, with 7 bases between them. The CDR3 loop is CAISEGRPNYGYTF. DNA for the CDR3: TGTGCCATCAGTGAGGGCAGGCCTAACTATGGCTACACCTTC.

This chain uses TRBV4-1 with TRBJ1-5; perhaps TRBD1 as D (5 bases). The germline V gene has CDR1 MGHRA and CDR2 YSYEKL. The CDR3 spans 15 residues. Trimming took off 2 bases at V and 4 bases at J, with 12 bases between the two ends. The CDR3 bases are TGCGCCAGCAGCCAACAGCAGGGAATTAATCAGCCCCAGCATTTT. It specifies CASSQQQGINQPQHF.

This chain joins TRBV27 and TRBJ2-7, with unresolved D. The germline V gene has CDR1 MNHEY and CDR2 SMNVEV (reference sequence). V was trimmed by 3 bases and J by 4 bases, leaving 10 bases between them. This CDR3 contains 13 residues. CDR3 DNA: TGTGCCAGCAGTTTGAACAGACGATACGAGCAGTACTTC. Amino acid sequence: CASSLNRRYEQYF.

This clone was observed a few times. This sequence joins TRBV6-6 and TRBJ2-7; D is ambiguous. V lost 5 bases and J 0 bases, leaving 20 bases between the germline ends. From germline, CDR1 is MNHNY and CDR2 SVGAGI (reference sequence). The CDR3 contains 17 residues. CDR3 nucleotides: TGTGCCAGCAGTCAACGAAGTTTTGGCCAGATCTCCTACGAGCAGTACTTC. This gives the protein CASSQRSFGQISYEQYF.

This clone came up once. The chain links TRBV30 to TRBJ2-5, with D perhaps matching TRBD1 (6 bases). In germline, CDR1 is GTSNPN, CDR2 SVGIG (reference sequence). The CDR3 runs 13 residues. Trimming stripped 2 bases from V and 7 bases from J, with 14 bases between. The CDR3: CAWSKQARGTQYF. Written as DNA, the CDR3 is TGTGCCTGGAGTAAACAGGCCAGGGGGACCCAGTACTTC.

This clone was counted once. The chain uses TRBV28 and TRBJ2-5, with TRBD2 matching over 7 bases. The V segment lost 3 bases and the J segment 2 bases; nucleotides outside the gene matches: 3. CDR1 MDHEN and CDR2 SYDVKM come from the germline V gene. This CDR3 is built from 14 residues. In nucleotides, the CDR3 is TGTGCCAGCAGTTTCATTAGCGGGCAAGAGACCCAGTACTTC. This gives the protein CASSFISGQETQYF.

The chain recombines TRBV23-1 with TRBJ2-7; the match to TRBD1 covers 7 bases. TRBV23-1 is labeled an ORF, and its function is uncertain. The CDR3 length is 15 residues. The V and J ends lost 3 bases and 4 bases, in that order; junction bases with no gene match: 9. CDR3 sequence (DNA): TGCGCCAGCAGTCACTTCGACAGGGTAGGATACGAGCAGTACTTC. Its protein is CASSHFDRVGYEQYF.

The chain joins TRBV2 to TRBJ1-3; TRBD1 aligns across 10 bases. This CDR3 has 15 amino acids. Germline CDR1 and CDR2: SNHLY and FYNNEI. With 5 bases clipped from V and 2 bases from J, the junction kept 3 bases outside the gene matches. CDR3 nucleotides: TGTGCCAGCAGTTCCGGGACAGGGGCTGGAAACACCATATATTTT. It specifies CASSSGTGAGNTIYF.

This sequence joins TRBV15 and TRBJ1-6; TRBD1 agrees at 8 bases. The V gene's germline CDR1 is LNHNV and CDR2 YYDKDF (reference sequence). The V gene end was trimmed by 0 bases and the J gene end by 10 bases; junction bases not matched to a gene: 11. The CDR3 totals 17 residues. CDR3 nucleotide sequence: TGTGCCACCAGCAGAGATCGTGGGGCAGGGGGCGGCTCACCCCTCCACTTT. It is translated as CATSRDRGAGGGSPLHF.

The V and J genes are TRBV4-1 and TRBJ2-7, with unresolved D. V was cut by 0 bases and J by 0 bases, with 12 bases left in between. CDR3 length: 16 amino acids. CDR1 and CDR2 (germline): MGHRA, YSYEKL. DNA of the CDR3: TGCGCCAGCAGCCAAGATCTCGGCACAGCCTCCTACGAGCAGTACTTC. Encoded protein: CASSQDLGTASYEQYF.

This rearrangement joins TRBV29-1 to TRBJ2-5; TRBD2 matches 10 bases. The CDR3 covers 18 residues. Germline V gene lookup returns CDR1 SQVTM and CDR2 ANQGSEA. Trimming cost V 7 bases and J 1 base; bases outside gene matches: 18. CDR3 amino acids: CSAVGLAGDFRIQETQYF. DNA of the CDR3: TGCAGCGCCGTCGGGCTAGCGGGGGATTTTCGTATCCAAGAGACCCAGTACTTC. Complete variable domain (other parts from reference TRBV29-1 and TRBJ2-5): SAVISQKPSRDICQRGTSLTIQCQVDSQVTMMFWYRQQPGQSLTLIATANQGSEATYESGFVIDKFPISRPNLTFSTLTVSNMSPEDSSIYLCSAVGLAGDFRIQETQYFGPGTRLLVL.

As for this clone: A junction end diverges from the germline sequence, so it may reflect a read error. V gene TRBV5-1 combines with J gene TRBJ2-1; 13 bases align to TRBD2. The CDR3 is made up of 13 amino acids. In germline, CDR1 is SGHRS, CDR2 YFSETQ. The CDR3 protein is CASSLGTSGSVVF. DNA of the CDR3: TGCGCCAGCAGCTTGGGGACTAGCGGGAGTGTTGTCTTC.

The chain employs TRBV7-6 and TRBJ2-3, with 13 positions matching TRBD2. V lost 4 bases to trimming and J lost 3 bases; unmatched junction nucleotides: 10. The CDR3 has 18 residues. Germline CDR1 and CDR2: SGHVS and FNYEAQ. CDR3 amino acids: CASSSGLAGAVGTDTQYF. CDR3 nucleotide sequence: TGTGCCAGCAGCTCCGGACTAGCGGGGGCCGTTGGTACAGATACGCAGTATTTT.

The chain couples TRBV28 to TRBJ2-3, with D perhaps matching TRBD1 (7 bases). Trimming shortened V by 3 bases and J by 2 bases, and 12 bases separated the two germline ends. CDR1 and CDR2 (germline): MDHEN, SYDVKM. The CDR3 runs 15 residues. As DNA, the CDR3 is TGTGCCAGCAGTTTGGGGGGACAGACCACAGATACGCAGTATTTT. Translating gives CASSLGGQTTDTQYF.

This clone was observed a handful of times. The chain's CDR3 is CASTSDYTDTQYF. In nucleotides, the CDR3 is TGTGCCAGCACCTCGGACTACACAGATACGCAGTATTTT. The chain uses TRBV28 and TRBJ2-3; weak D call: TRBD2 (6 bases). Trimming shortened V by 7 bases and J by 2 bases, and 10 bases separated the two germline ends. From germline, CDR1 is MDHEN and CDR2 SYDVKM. CDR3 length: 13 residues. Looking up the rest from reference TRBV28 and TRBJ2-3 gives the full variable domain: DVKVTQSSRYLVKRTGEKVFLECVQDMDHENMFWYRQDPGLGLRLIYFSYDVKMKEKGDIPEGYSVSREKKERFSLILESASTNQTSMYLCASTSDYTDTQYFGPGTRLTVL.

This clone was recorded once. The chain carries TRBV4-2 and TRBJ2-1, with 9 bases identical to TRBD2. Germline CDR1 is LGHNA and CDR2 is YNFKEQ. V shed 0 bases and J 10 bases; nucleotides not matched to a gene: 7. The CDR3 is made up of 15 amino acids. The CDR3 sequence: CASSQDAGGPYEQFF. The CDR3 DNA is TGTGCCAGCAGCCAAGATGCGGGGGGGCCATACGAGCAGTTCTTC.